These T cell receptor beta chains were read from a single sample in a study of blood T cell repertoires in COVID-19. Assay: immunoSEQ multiplex PCR; the TCRdb copy retains only in-frame clones and omits some. Seen here are about 280,000 clones, under 90% observed once, and the top ten hold under 2.5%. The sample was PBMCs or T cells enriched from blood (not recorded which). The receptor source for this set is a woman aged 55-70 years who had recovered from COVID-19. The CDR3 runs from the conserved cysteine through the conserved F or W. The D gene is left open where the match is weak. Expanded clones get a size class; other rows say once, few or many, or leave the size out.

V	D	J	size	DNA	CDR3
TRBV5-4	-	TRBJ2-7	-	TGTGCCAGCAGCTTCGGACAAGAATACGAGCAGTACTTC	CASSFGQEYEQYF
TRBV30	-	TRBJ1-6	-	TGTGCCTGGAGTGCAACTCATTCACCCCTCCACTTT	CAWSATHSPLHF
TRBV10-3	TRBD2	TRBJ2-1	-	TGTGCCATCAGTGAGGGTAGCGGGGTCTACAATGAGCAGTTCTTC	CAISEGSGVYNEQFF
TRBV6-6	-	TRBJ2-5	once	TGTGCCAGCAGTTACTACCTTGGGGGCGTGCAAGAGACCCAGTACTTC	CASSYYLGGVQETQYF
TRBV28	TRBD1	TRBJ2-1	-	TGTGCCAGCAGCTCCCCCACAGGGGGGACCCAGTTCTTC	CASSSPTGGTQFF
TRBV19	-	TRBJ2-3	-	TGTGCCAGTAGAGCTTCCTTGGTCACAGATACGCAGTATTTT	CASRASLVTDTQYF
TRBV9	-	TRBJ1-5	-	TGTGCCAGCAGCGTATCGCAGAATCAGCCCCAGCATTTT	CASSVSQNQPQHF
TRBV5-1	TRBD1	TRBJ1-2	-	TGCGCCAGCAGCTTACACGGACAGGAGTATGGCTACACCTTC	CASSLHGQEYGYTF
TRBV5-1	TRBD1	TRBJ1-1	once	TGCGCCAGCAGCTTAATACAGGGGGTCAACACTGAAGCTTTCTTT	CASSLIQGVNTEAFF
TRBV15	-	TRBJ1-3	-	TGTGCCACCAGCAGAGAGACGGGAGTCTCTGGAAACACCATATATTTT	CATSRETGVSGNTIYF
TRBV3-1/TRBV3-2	-	TRBJ1-2	few	TGTGCCAGCAGCCAAGCAGCGATTACTAACTATGGCTACACCTTC	CASSQAAITNYGYTF
TRBV7-6	-	TRBJ1-3	-	TGTGCCAGCAGCTTACGATTGGGACAACTATCTGGAAACACCATATATTTT	CASSLRLGQLSGNTIYF